These 19 T cell receptor beta chains came from one sample sequenced in a study of CD8 T cells in Susac syndrome. An amount of RNA that ranged from roughly 0.5 to 1 ug was reverse transcribed with random hexamers. TCRdb fed the immunoSEQ multiplex PCR reads into MiXCR, producing one record per CDR3 protein. This sample has approximately 260,000 distinct CDR3 sequences; 90% to 96% occur once, and the top ten carry approximately 0.094%. Sequences were obtained from CD4+ T cells from PBMCs. The origin of the receptors is a human donor with Susac syndrome.

Regarding this clonotype: Germline is not matched at one junction end, which may reflect a read error. The chain links TRBV28 to TRBJ2-4; tentatively, D is TRBD2 (8 bases). CDR3 length: 17 amino acids. Germline assignment: CDR1 MDHEN and CDR2 SYDVKM. The CDR3 nucleotides are TGTGCCAGCAGTTTCCTCGGGAGGGGGCGAGCCAAAAACGTTCAGTACTTC. It translates to CASSFLGRGRAKNVQYF.

The rearrangement links TRBV29-1 to TRBJ2-1; TRBD2 aligns across 9 bases. J lost 9 bases, V lost 7 bases, and 13 bases had no gene match. CDR3 size: 14 residues. CDR1 SQVTM and CDR2 ANQGSEA come from the germline V gene. The CDR3 is CSATPGTSWSEQFF. CDR3 DNA sequence: TGCAGCGCCACTCCAGGGACTAGCTGGAGTGAGCAGTTCTTC.

The V and J genes are TRBV2 and TRBJ1-4; the D gene is possibly TRBD1 (5 bases). The CDR3 runs 14 residues. V was trimmed by 7 bases and J by 2 bases, leaving 11 bases between them. Germline V CDR1 and CDR2: SNHLY, FYNNEI. The CDR3: CASNPQATNEKLFF. The CDR3 DNA sequence: TGTGCCAGCAACCCACAGGCTACTAATGAAAAACTGTTTTTT.

This clonotype appeared a single time. This chain connects TRBV5-4 to TRBJ2-3; 10 bases agree with TRBD2. The junction had 5 bases not matched to a gene; V was cut back by 4 bases and J by 6 bases. Germline V gene data show CDR1 as SGHNT and CDR2 as YYREEE (reference sequence). The CDR3 has 14 residues. CDR3 sequence reads: CASSAASGSDTQYF. The DNA of the CDR3 is TGTGCCAGCAGCGCGGCTAGCGGGAGTGATACGCAGTATTTT.

To note about this clonotype: One junction end does not reproduce the germline sequence, and a read error may be involved. This chain uses TRBV7-9 with TRBJ1-4; D possibly corresponds to TRBD1 (5 bases). Per the germline V gene, CDR1 is SEHNR and CDR2 is FQNEAQ (reference sequence). This CDR3 is 15 amino acids long. The CDR3 region has the DNA TGTGCCAGCAGCCTAGCAGGGCACCGCGATGAAAAACTGTTTTTT. Translation: CASSLAGHRDEKLFF.

V is TRBV20-1 and J is TRBJ2-7; perhaps D is TRBD1 or TRBD2 (6 bases each). Germline V CDR1 and CDR2: DFQATT, SNEGSKA (reference sequence). V lost 0 bases to trimming and J lost 2 bases, with 17 bases between them. CDR3 size: 16 residues. The CDR3 bases are TGCAGTGCTAGAGACAAGAGCAGGGGAGGTACCTACGAGCAGTACTTC. Amino acids: CSARDKSRGGTYEQYF.

The chain couples TRBV9 to TRBJ1-5; TRBD1 might be the D (5 bases). Germline-derived CDR1 and CDR2 are SGDLS and YYNGEE. The CDR3 runs to 15 residues. Trimming took 0 bases from V and 0 from J, leaving 7 bases between them. CDR3 nucleotides: TGTGCCAGCAGCGTAGAGGGGACTAGCAATCAGCCCCAGCATTTT. It is translated as CASSVEGTSNQPQHF. Full variable domain (outside the CDR3, taken from reference TRBV9 and TRBJ1-5): DSGVTQTPKHLITATGQRVTLRCSPRSGDLSVYWYQQSLDQGLQFLIQYYNGEERAKGNILERFSAQQFPDLHSELNLSSLELGDSALYFCASSVEGTSNQPQHFGDGTRLSIL.

This clonotype was seen once. V and J are TRBV9 and TRBJ2-7; D ambiguous. V lost 4 bases to trimming and J lost 0 bases, with 8 bases between them. The CDR3 totals 13 residues. Germline assignment: CDR1 SGDLS and CDR2 YYNGEE. This chain's CDR3 is CASSQTTSYEQYF. The CDR3 nucleotides are TGTGCCAGCAGCCAAACCACCTCCTACGAGCAGTACTTC.

The chain employs TRBV25-1 and TRBJ1-2; maybe TRBD1 (5 bases). The CDR3 totals 14 residues. Germline assignment: CDR1 MGHDK and CDR2 SYGVNS. With 5 bases removed from V and 2 bases from J, the gap between germline ends came to 12 bases. The CDR3 bases are TGTGCCAGCAGTCCCGGACATAAAAACTATGGCTACACCTTC. Amino acid sequence: CASSPGHKNYGYTF.

This clonotype has only one observation. This chain uses TRBV28 with TRBJ1-3; 9 bases agree with TRBD1. Germline lookup yields CDR1 MDHEN and CDR2 SYDVKM. J lost 4 bases, V lost 6 bases, and 7 bases had no gene match. This CDR3 has 15 residues. CDR3 residues: CASRSTGGSGNTIYF. CDR3 bases: TGTGCCAGCAGATCCACAGGGGGCTCCGGAAACACCATATATTTT.

The V call is TRBV6-2 or TRBV6-3, the J call TRBJ2-7; 10 bases align to TRBD2. CDR1 is MNHEY and CDR2 is SVGEGT in the germline V gene. The junction had 7 bases not matched to a gene; V was cut back by 6 bases and J by 2 bases. This CDR3 has 15 amino acids. The CDR3 DNA follows: TGTGCCAGCAGCTGGGGACTAGCGTCTACCTACGAGCAGTACTTC. It yields the protein CASSWGLASTYEQYF.

The chain joins TRBV7-8 to TRBJ2-1; 10 bases are shared with TRBD1. This CDR3 region has 17 residues. V was clipped by 1 base and J by 3 bases; unmatched bases: 6. Looked up from germline, CDR1 is SGHVS and CDR2 is FQNEAQ. The CDR3 loop is CASSLDGDRGGYNEQFF. The CDR3 DNA sequence: TGTGCCAGCAGCTTAGACGGGGACAGGGGAGGCTACAATGAGCAGTTCTTC.

The rearrangement uses TRBV5-1 and TRBJ2-5; TRBD2 is a possible D gene (6 bases). Trimming cost V 0 bases and J 2 bases, with 11 bases left between them. Per germline, CDR1 SGHRS and CDR2 YFSETQ. There are 15 residues in the CDR3. The chain's CDR3 is CASSLDSGAQETQYF. The CDR3 region has the DNA TGCGCCAGCAGCTTGGACTCGGGAGCTCAAGAGACCCAGTACTTC.

This clonotype was recorded once. This rearrangement joins TRBV23-1 to TRBJ2-7; D is undetermined. Being an ORF, TRBV23-1 has a function that is uncertain. The CDR3 loop spans 16 amino acids. V lost 5 bases to trimming and J lost 0 bases, with 17 bases between them. CDR3 in DNA: TGCGCCAGCAGTACGCGCCGGGTCCCAAGCTCCTACGAGCAGTACTTC. Translation gives CASSTRRVPSSYEQYF.

The chain uses TRBV2 and TRBJ2-2; possibly TRBD1 or TRBD2 for D (6 bases each). The V and J ends lost 10 bases and 4 bases respectively, with 13 bases between them. From germline, CDR1 is SNHLY and CDR2 FYNNEI. The CDR3 extends over 13 amino acids. In DNA, the CDR3 is TGTGCCAAATCCAGGGGAGGCACCGGGGAGCTGTTTTTT. Protein sequence: CAKSRGGTGELFF.

This chain uses TRBV30 with TRBJ1-1; 10 positions agree with TRBD1. The CDR3 covers 14 residues. V lost 3 bases, J lost 4 bases, and 5 bases stayed unmatched. Germline loops: CDR1 GTSNPN, CDR2 SVGIG (reference sequence). The CDR3 spells CAWSADRGTTEAFF. CDR3 nucleotides: TGTGCCTGGAGCGCGGACAGGGGGACCACTGAAGCTTTCTTT. The full variable domain, completed using reference TRBV30 and TRBJ1-1, is SQTIHQWPATLVQPVGSPLSLECTVEGTSNPNLYWYRQAAGRGLQLLFYSVGIGQISSEVPQNLSASRPQDRQFILSSKKLLLSDSGFYLCAWSADRGTTEAFFGQGTRLTVV.

This chain links TRBV19 with TRBJ2-1; TRBD2 matches at 7 bases. V lost 5 bases to trimming and J lost 4 bases; unmatched junction nucleotides: 11. CDR1 is LNHDA, CDR2 SQIVND, per germline (reference sequence). The CDR3 is made up of 16 amino acids. The CDR3 region has the DNA TGTGCCAGTAGTCCCCACCCGGGAGGCCTTTACAATGAGCAGTTCTTC. As protein: CASSPHPGGLYNEQFF.

The V call is TRBV12-3 or TRBV12-4, the J call TRBJ1-2; 7 nucleotides match TRBD1. J gave up 8 bases and V 5 bases, and 8 bases lay outside the gene matches. The CDR3 length is 13 residues. CDR3 nucleotide sequence: TGTGCCAGCAGTGCCGGGACAGATTCCGGCTACACCTTC. Translating gives CASSAGTDSGYTF.

This chain uses TRBV6-5 with TRBJ2-7; D ambiguous. The CDR3 sequence is 15 residues long. V lost 0 bases to trimming and J lost 0 bases, with 9 bases between them. From germline, CDR1 is MNHEY and CDR2 SVGAGI. The CDR3 protein is CASSYSRPSSYEQYF. The CDR3 nucleotides read TGTGCCAGCAGTTACTCCCGACCTAGCTCCTACGAGCAGTACTTC.